These 14 T cell receptor beta chains originate from one sample sequenced in a study of blood T cell repertoires in COVID-19. Clones were sequenced by immunoSEQ multiplex PCR, and TCRdb holds only the in-frame ones, with some missing. The data hold roughly 220,000 clones, with around four fifths observed a single time. Sequencing was done on a sample of peripheral blood. These receptors all stem from a woman aged 60-75 years who had recovered from COVID-19.

The chain has TRBV5-1 and TRBJ2-1; 11 bases map to TRBD2. The CDR3 is made up of 15 amino acids. V was clipped by 0 bases and J by 9 bases; unmatched bases: 5. CDR1 SGHRS and CDR2 YFSETQ come from the germline V gene. CDR3 residues: CASSLGLAGIGEQFF. CDR3 in DNA: TGCGCCAGCAGCTTGGGACTAGCGGGAATCGGTGAGCAGTTCTTC.

The V call is TRBV5-1, the J call TRBJ2-1; TRBD2 aligns across 7 bases. This CDR3 region has 12 residues. The germline V gene has CDR1 SGHRS and CDR2 YFSETQ. V lost 0 bases and J lost 13; bases outside the gene matches: 4. The CDR3 loop reads CASSLVRGGQFF. In DNA form, the CDR3 reads TGCGCCAGCAGCTTGGTTCGCGGGGGACAGTTCTTC.

The CDR3 nucleotides read TGTGCCAGCAGCTTAGTTTCGATAGCCTTATTCCAAGAGACCCAGTACTTC. It is translated as CASSLVSIALFQETQYF. The rearrangement joins TRBV7-8 to TRBJ2-5; D is unclear. The CDR3 has 17 amino acids. Trimming shortened V by 1 base and J by 1 base, and 16 bases separated the two germline ends. CDR1 is SGHVS, CDR2 FQNEAQ, per germline.

V and J are TRBV3-1 (or the pseudogene TRBV3-2) and TRBJ1-3; 11 nucleotides match TRBD1. The CDR3 contains 15 residues. Germline CDR1 reads LGHDT; CDR2 reads YNNKEL (reference sequence). The junction had 4 bases not matched to a gene; V was cut back by 5 bases and J by 4 bases. DNA for the CDR3: TGTGCCAGCAGCGAAGGACAGGGGGCAGGAAACACCATATATTTT. Amino acids: CASSEGQGAGNTIYF.

The chain couples TRBV9 to TRBJ2-2; 9 bases fit TRBD2. Germline assignment: CDR1 SGDLS and CDR2 YYNGEE. V trimming: 0 bases; J trimming: 4 bases; junction bases outside the gene matches: 4. The CDR3 is made up of 16 amino acids. The CDR3 nucleotides are TGTGCCAGCAGCGTAGCGTATAGCGGGGGCACCGGGGAGCTGTTTTTT. This sequence encodes CASSVAYSGGTGELFF.

This chain uses TRBV7-9 with TRBJ2-7, with D tentatively TRBD2 (6 bases). The V gene's germline CDR1 is SEHNR and CDR2 FQNEAQ (reference sequence). V gave up 5 bases and J gave up 1 base, with 12 bases separating them. This CDR3 spans 14 amino acids. CDR3 DNA sequence: TGTGCCAGCAGCCAGGGACTGGGATCCTACGAGCAGTACTTC. Its protein product is CASSQGLGSYEQYF.

The chain uses TRBV9 and TRBJ2-1; 7 nucleotides line up with TRBD2. The CDR3 has 15 residues. The V gene's germline CDR1 is SGDLS and CDR2 YYNGEE. V lost 4 bases, J lost 3 bases, and 7 bases stayed unmatched. CDR3 coding DNA: TGTGCCAGCAGCTCGGGGGGACTATACTACAATGAGCAGTTCTTC. This encodes CASSSGGLYYNEQFF.

This chain connects TRBV4-3 to TRBJ1-5, with D possibly matching TRBD1 (6 bases). The germline gives CDR1 LGHNA, CDR2 YSLEER. Trimming took off 3 bases at V and 7 bases at J, with 16 bases between the two ends. This CDR3 contains 15 residues. The chain's CDR3 is CASSHGTGQGQPQHF. Here the CDR3 DNA reads TGCGCCAGCAGCCACGGTACAGGGCAGGGGCAGCCCCAGCATTTT.

This clone occurred once. The rearrangement uses TRBV19 and TRBJ1-1; maybe TRBD1 (6 bases). The CDR3 consists of 15 residues. Germline CDR1 reads LNHDA; CDR2 reads SQIVND (reference sequence). V dropped 5 bases and J dropped 3 bases, with 16 bases sitting between them. The CDR3 DNA reads TGTGCCAGTAGTGACGTACAGGGCCGATACACTGAAGCTTTCTTT. Its translation: CASSDVQGRYTEAFF.

This clone showed up many times. The genes are TRBV27 and TRBJ1-1; D perhaps matches TRBD1 (5 bases). There are 15 residues in the CDR3. Between the trimmed V and J ends, which lost 5 bases and 1 base, there was a span of 14 bases. The V gene's germline CDR1 is MNHEY and CDR2 SMNVEV (reference sequence). The CDR3 region has the DNA TGTGCCAGCAGTCGAGCCGGGACTCCGAACACTGAAGCTTTCTTT. It specifies CASSRAGTPNTEAFF.

The chain combines TRBV10-3 with TRBJ2-3; 9 nucleotides line up with TRBD2. The germline V gene has CDR1 ENHRY and CDR2 SYGVKD. J lost 4 bases, V lost 4 bases, and 12 bases had no gene match. The CDR3 spans 17 residues. The CDR3 bases are TGTGCCATCAGTGCAGCGGGGGGTCGGGGGGCTCCAGATACGCAGTATTTT. Translated: CAISAAGGRGAPDTQYF.

This clone was observed a few times. The CDR3 region is CASSLSQVGHQPQHF. CDR3 coding DNA: TGTGCCAGCAGCTTATCACAGGTGGGTCATCAGCCCCAGCATTTT. The chain joins TRBV5-8 to TRBJ1-5, with D perhaps matching TRBD1 (5 bases). Trimming removed 2 bases from V and 5 bases from J, with 14 bases in between. In germline, CDR1 is SGHTS, CDR2 YDEGEE. CDR3 size: 15 residues.

The chain employs TRBV4-3 and TRBJ2-2; weak D call: TRBD2 (5 bases). This CDR3 has 14 amino acids. Germline V gives CDR1 LGHNA, CDR2 YSLEER. V was trimmed by 5 bases and J by 6 bases, leaving 13 bases between them. CDR3 region: CASSVGWTAGELFF. The CDR3 DNA is TGCGCCAGCAGCGTTGGTTGGACTGCCGGGGAGCTGTTTTTT.

This chain links TRBV30 with TRBJ1-5; the match to TRBD1 covers 8 bases. The CDR3 loop spans 15 amino acids. V lost 0 bases to trimming and J lost 3 bases; unmatched junction nucleotides: 4. CDR1 GTSNPN and CDR2 SVGIG come from the germline V gene (reference sequence). The CDR3 DNA sequence: TGTGCCTGGAGTGTACGGGACAGGATCAATCAGCCCCAGCATTTT. Translating gives CAWSVRDRINQPQHF.